Below are 25 T cell receptor beta chains sequenced from a single sample in a study of blood T cell repertoires in COVID-19. Assay used: immunoSEQ multiplex PCR; TCRdb lists only in-frame clones, some missing. The sample consists of about 76,000 clones, roughly 85% of them appearing once. Sequencing used peripheral blood. All receptors come from a man in his fifties or sixties with COVID-19, enrolled during active disease.

This clone has only a few counts. J is TRBJ1-3 and V is TRBV5-1; weak D call: TRBD1 (5 bases). Germline CDR1 reads SGHRS; CDR2 reads YFSETQ. V gave up 1 base and J gave up 0 bases, with 11 bases separating them. CDR3 length: 16 residues. This CDR3 reads CASSLYTTDSGNTIYF. CDR3 bases: TGCGCCAGCAGCTTGTATACGACAGACTCTGGAAACACCATATATTTT.

This rearrangement joins TRBV27 to TRBJ2-3; D perhaps matches TRBD1 (6 bases). The germline V and J ends were trimmed by 3 bases and 5 bases, with 12 bases remaining between them. Germline V gene data show CDR1 as MNHEY and CDR2 as SMNVEV (reference sequence). The CDR3 loop spans 14 amino acids. The DNA of the CDR3 is TGTGCCAGCAGTTTCTACAGGGCTCGAGATACGCAGTATTTT. Translated: CASSFYRARDTQYF.

This clone was observed a single time. This chain links TRBV19 with TRBJ2-1, with 7 bases lining up with TRBD2. The V and J ends lost 7 bases and 12 bases, in that order; junction bases with no gene match: 15. The CDR3 is 14 amino acids. Germline V CDR1 and CDR2: LNHDA, SQIVND (reference sequence). CDR3 bases: TGTGCCAGTAAGGTGGTAGCGGGCGCTGTGGGGCAGTTCTTC. It is translated as CASKVVAGAVGQFF.

The genes are TRBV11-2 and TRBJ1-4, with TRBD1 identical over 7 bases. The V gene end was trimmed by 2 bases and the J gene end by 3 bases; junction bases not matched to a gene: 12. Germline CDR1 is SGHAT and CDR2 is FQNNGV. This CDR3 spans 18 amino acids. CDR3: CASSLRGGWTASNEKLFF. The CDR3 coding sequence is TGTGCCAGCAGCTTACGAGGGGGCTGGACGGCCTCTAATGAAAAACTGTTTTTT. Full variable domain (missing parts from reference TRBV11-2 and TRBJ1-4): EAGVAQSPRYKIIEKRQSVAFWCNPISGHATLYWYQQILGQGPKLLIQFQNNGVVDDSQLPKDRFSAERLKGVDSTLKIQPAKLEDSAVYLCASSLRGGWTASNEKLFFGSGTQLSVL.

The chain is built from TRBV5-6 and TRBJ2-2; 9 bases fit TRBD1. Trimming at V came to 0 bases and at J to 6 bases, leaving 6 bases not matched to a gene. This CDR3 spans 16 amino acids. The V gene's germline CDR1 is SGHDT and CDR2 YYEEEE. In DNA, the CDR3 is TGTGCCAGCAGCTTGGCGGGGACAGGGTCCCCCGGGGAGCTGTTTTTT. Protein product: CASSLAGTGSPGELFF.

The chain joins TRBV6-5 to TRBJ2-5, with 7 bases aligning to TRBD1. The trim removed 4 bases at V and 0 bases at J, leaving 2 bases unmatched. The CDR3 runs 14 residues. Germline CDR1 reads MNHEY; CDR2 reads SVGAGI. The CDR3 spells CASSWGQYQETQYF. The CDR3 nucleotides are TGTGCCAGCAGTTGGGGACAGTACCAAGAGACCCAGTACTTC.

The chain combines TRBV28 with TRBJ1-5; the D is unclear. Germline-derived CDR1 and CDR2 are MDHEN and SYDVKM. V was pared by 4 bases and J by 6 bases, with 13 bases between. CDR3 length: 14 amino acids. CDR3: CASSSQSPVQPQHF. The CDR3 DNA reads as TGTGCCAGCAGTTCCCAATCCCCGGTTCAGCCCCAGCATTTT.

The chain combines TRBV4-2 with TRBJ1-1; TRBD1 agrees at 10 bases. There are 15 residues in the CDR3. V lost 4 bases to trimming and J lost 1 base; unmatched junction nucleotides: 3. CDR1 LGHNA and CDR2 YNFKEQ come from the germline V gene. The CDR3 DNA reads as TGTGCCAGCAGCCGCGGGACAGGGGAGAACACTGAAGCTTTCTTT. Protein: CASSRGTGENTEAFF.

This chain connects TRBV6-5 to TRBJ2-7, with 8 bases lining up with TRBD1. CDR1 and CDR2 from the germline V gene are MNHEY and SVGAGI. V trimming: 6 bases; J trimming: 2 bases; junction bases outside the gene matches: 6. The CDR3 has 14 amino acids. CDR3 bases: TGTGCCAGCAGCGTTAAGACAGGGGCCTACGAGCAGTACTTC. Residues: CASSVKTGAYEQYF.

The V and J genes are TRBV12-3 or TRBV12-4 and TRBJ1-5, with D maybe TRBD1 (5 bases). Trimming pared 3 bases from V and 4 bases from J, leaving 7 bases between. The CDR3 totals 13 residues. CDR3 loop: CASSFQGNQPQHF. CDR3 nucleotide sequence: TGTGCCAGCAGTTTTCAGGGAAATCAGCCCCAGCATTTT.

The CDR3 sequence is CASSPQGSNQPQHF. CDR3 sequence (DNA): TGTGCCAGCAGCCCACAGGGCAGCAATCAGCCCCAGCATTTT. The J gene is TRBJ1-5, the V gene TRBV7-8; a possible D gene is TRBD1 (6 bases). V lost 5 bases to trimming and J lost 1 base, with 9 bases between them. The germline CDR1 and CDR2 sequences are SGHVS and FQNEAQ. This CDR3 contains 14 residues.

This rearrangement joins TRBV5-1 to TRBJ2-1, with 8 positions matching TRBD1. This CDR3 spans 15 amino acids. Germline values: CDR1 SGHRS, CDR2 YFSETQ. Losses at the gene ends were 0 bases for V and 6 bases for J; bases not matched to a gene: 5. The CDR3 nucleotides read TGCGCCAGCAGCTTGGGGACAGGGATATCCAATGAGCAGTTCTTC. Its protein product is CASSLGTGISNEQFF.

The chain carries TRBV19 and TRBJ2-1, with TRBD2 matching over 7 bases. Unmatched junction bases numbered 9, after V lost 6 bases and J lost 7 bases. In germline, CDR1 is LNHDA, CDR2 SQIVND (reference sequence). This CDR3 contains 14 residues. CDR3 in amino acids: CASRPSGTGNEQFF. DNA for the CDR3: TGTGCCAGTAGACCTAGCGGCACTGGGAATGAGCAGTTCTTC.

The CDR3 spells CSASESSNQPQHF. The CDR3, as DNA: TGCAGTGCTAGTGAGAGTAGCAATCAGCCCCAGCATTTT. The V and J genes are TRBV20-1 and TRBJ1-5; D is unresolved. Germline loops: CDR1 DFQATT, CDR2 SNEGSKA (reference sequence). V dropped 3 bases and J dropped 0 bases, with 6 bases sitting between them. This CDR3 has 13 residues.

The chain links TRBV7-9 to TRBJ1-2, with a weak D call TRBD1 (6 bases). The germline gives CDR1 SEHNR, CDR2 FQNEAQ (reference sequence). Between the trimmed V and J ends, which lost 1 base and 6 bases, there was a span of 9 bases. The length of the CDR3 is 13 residues. This CDR3 is CASSLGSGDGYTF. The CDR3 DNA sequence: TGTGCCAGCAGCTTAGGTTCAGGGGATGGCTACACCTTC. Combining the CDR3 with reference TRBV7-9 and TRBJ1-2 gives the whole variable domain DTGVSQNPRHKITKRGQNVTFRCDPISEHNRLYWYRQTLGQGPEFLTYFQNEAQLEKSRLLSDRFSAERPKGSFSTLEIQRTEQGDSAMYLCASSLGSGDGYTFGSGTRLTVV.

This clone was counted once. V usage is TRBV5-1 and J usage is TRBJ1-3, with 10 bases identical to TRBD1. The CDR3 runs to 14 residues. J was trimmed by 8 bases and V by 3 bases; bases with no gene match: 5. Germline CDR1 and CDR2: SGHRS and YFSETQ. CDR3: CASSSGTGEDTIYF. In nucleotides, the CDR3 is TGCGCCAGCAGCTCCGGGACAGGGGAGGACACCATATATTTT. Full variable domain (outside the CDR3, taken from reference TRBV5-1 and TRBJ1-3): KAGVTQTPRYLIKTRGQQVTLSCSPISGHRSVSWYQQTPGQGLQFLFEYFSETQRNKGNFPGRFSGRQFSNSRSEMNVSTLELGDSALYLCASSSGTGEDTIYFGEGSWLTVV.

The chain recombines TRBV9 with TRBJ2-5, with 9 bases identical to TRBD2. Germline CDR1 and CDR2: SGDLS and YYNGEE. V shed 4 bases and J 5 bases; nucleotides not matched to a gene: 9. The CDR3 is 15 residues long. Here the CDR3 reads CASSLSGRGRETQYF. The CDR3 DNA reads TGTGCCAGCAGCCTTAGCGGGAGAGGTCGGGAGACCCAGTACTTC.

V gene TRBV29-1 combines with J gene TRBJ1-4; D call uncertain. This CDR3 spans 13 amino acids. V was cut by 5 bases and J by 4 bases, with 11 bases left in between. CDR1 and CDR2 (germline): SQVTM, ANQGSEA. Here the CDR3 DNA reads TGCAGCGTTCAGGACGGGAATAATGAAAAACTGTTTTTT. This gives the protein CSVQDGNNEKLFF.

The J gene is TRBJ2-7, the V gene TRBV5-1; 12 nucleotides match TRBD2. V trimming: 2 bases; J trimming: 6 bases; junction bases outside the gene matches: 9. CDR3 length: 16 residues. The germline V gene encodes CDR1 SGHRS and CDR2 YFSETQ. The CDR3 DNA reads TGCGCCAGCAGCTTTTCCTCCGCGACTAGCGGGGGCGAGCAGTACTTC. This encodes CASSFSSATSGGEQYF.

V gene TRBV7-9 combines with J gene TRBJ2-1, with D unresolved. Per the germline V gene, CDR1 is SEHNR and CDR2 is FQNEAQ (reference sequence). Trimming cost V 5 bases and J 8 bases, with 10 bases left between them. The CDR3 sequence is 12 residues long. CDR3 sequence (DNA): TGTGCCAGCAGCCCCCGTCAGGATGAGCAGTTCTTC. Translation gives CASSPRQDEQFF.

This rearrangement joins TRBV5-4 to TRBJ2-7; D possibly corresponds to TRBD1 (6 bases). The germline CDR1 and CDR2 sequences are SGHNT and YYREEE (reference sequence). V was cut by 3 bases and J by 2 bases, with 15 bases left in between. The CDR3 extends over 15 amino acids. The CDR3 protein is CASSSGRGIAYEQYF. For the CDR3, the DNA is TGTGCCAGCAGCTCCGGCAGGGGCATTGCCTACGAGCAGTACTTC.

This sequence joins TRBV28 and TRBJ1-1; D ambiguous. The germline V gene encodes CDR1 MDHEN and CDR2 SYDVKM. This CDR3 has 12 residues. V dropped 6 bases and J dropped 5 bases, with 10 bases sitting between them. CDR3 loop: CASSSLATEAFF. For the CDR3, the DNA is TGTGCCAGCAGCTCACTTGCGACTGAAGCTTTCTTT.

This clone has just one count. The chain is built from TRBV5-1 and TRBJ2-5; D is perhaps TRBD1 (5 bases). Germline loops: CDR1 SGHRS, CDR2 YFSETQ. V dropped 1 base and J dropped 5 bases, with 15 bases sitting between them. The length of the CDR3 is 15 residues. For the CDR3, the DNA is TGCGCCAGCAGCTTGAGGCCAGGGAATATCGAGACCCAGTACTTC. This gives the protein CASSLRPGNIETQYF.

The V call is TRBV4-3, the J call TRBJ1-1; a possible D gene is TRBD1 (6 bases). Germline V lookup: CDR1 LGHNA, CDR2 YSLEER. Trimming removed 3 bases at V and 5 bases at J, with 16 bases between. The CDR3 consists of 15 residues. CDR3 nucleotide sequence: TGCGCCAGCAGCCAGATAACAGGGTTGGGAACTGAAGCTTTCTTT. Amino acid sequence: CASSQITGLGTEAFF.

This chain connects TRBV19 to TRBJ2-5; 7 bases agree with TRBD2. The CDR3 covers 16 residues. V dropped 10 bases and J dropped 1; count of bases not matched to a gene: 15. Germline V gene sequence: CDR1 LNHDA, CDR2 SQIVND (reference sequence). In nucleotides, the CDR3 is TGTGCCACCGGGGGGATTGGCTCCCGAGTCCAAGAGACCCAGTACTTC. Translation: CATGGIGSRVQETQYF. The full variable domain, with the rest looked up from reference TRBV19 and TRBJ2-5, is DGGITQSPKYLFRKEGQNVTLSCEQNLNHDAMYWYRQDPGQGLRLIYYSQIVNDFQKGDIAEGYSVSREKKESFPLTVTSAQKNPTAFYLCATGGIGSRVQETQYFGPGTRLLVL.